This T cell receptor (beta chain) emerged from a study of CD8 T cells in Susac syndrome. The CDR3 runs to 13 residues. Trimming stripped 6 bases from V and 1 base from J, with 10 bases between. The RNA, roughly 0.5 to 1 ug, was put through reverse transcription using random hexamers. With immunoSEQ multiplex PCR, TCR beta CDR3 was amplified across 54 Vbeta and 13 Jbeta. Via MiXCR, TCRdb re-called the immunoSEQ multiplex PCR reads, giving one row per CDR3 protein. This table holds some 57,000 distinct CDR3 sequences, over 85% found once. This chain joins TRBV12-3 or TRBV12-4 and TRBJ2-7; possibly TRBD1 for D (6 bases). The specimen sequenced was CD8+ T cells from PBMCs. This sequence originates from a human donor in good health. DNA of the CDR3: TGTGCCAGCAGGTCGGACAGTTCCTACGAGCAGTACTTC. This codes for CASRSDSSYEQYF.